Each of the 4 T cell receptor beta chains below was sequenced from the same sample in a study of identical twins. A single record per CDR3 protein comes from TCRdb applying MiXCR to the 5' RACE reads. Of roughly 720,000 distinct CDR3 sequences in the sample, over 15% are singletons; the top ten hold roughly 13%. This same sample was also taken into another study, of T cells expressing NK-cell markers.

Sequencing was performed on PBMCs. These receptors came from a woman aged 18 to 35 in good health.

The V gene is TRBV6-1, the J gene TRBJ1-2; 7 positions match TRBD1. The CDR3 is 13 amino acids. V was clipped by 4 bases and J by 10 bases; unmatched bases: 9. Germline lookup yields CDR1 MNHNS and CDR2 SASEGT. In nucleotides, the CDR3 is TGTGCCAGCAGTGGACAGGGCCTTAGTGCCTACACCTTC. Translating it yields CASSGQGLSAYTF.

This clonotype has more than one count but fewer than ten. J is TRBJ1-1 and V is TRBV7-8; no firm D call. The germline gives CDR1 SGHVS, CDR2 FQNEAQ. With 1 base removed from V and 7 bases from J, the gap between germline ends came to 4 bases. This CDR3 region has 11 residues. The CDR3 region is CASSLESEAFF. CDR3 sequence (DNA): TGTGCCAGCAGCTTAGAGAGTGAAGCTTTCTTT.

The CDR3 loop is CASSVEVSGDEQFF. In DNA form, the CDR3 reads TGTGCCAGCAGCGTAGAAGTTAGCGGGGACGAGCAGTTCTTC. The J gene is TRBJ2-1, the V gene TRBV9; 8 nucleotides match TRBD2. Germline assignment: CDR1 SGDLS and CDR2 YYNGEE. This CDR3 is built from 14 residues. V gave up 0 bases and J gave up 10 bases; unmatched junction bases: 6.

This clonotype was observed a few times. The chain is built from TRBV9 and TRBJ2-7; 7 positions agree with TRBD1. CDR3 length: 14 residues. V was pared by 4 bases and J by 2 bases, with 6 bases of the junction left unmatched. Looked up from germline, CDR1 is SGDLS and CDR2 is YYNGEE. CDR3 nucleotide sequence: TGTGCCAGCAGCAAGGGACAGTTAACCTACGAGCAGTACTTC. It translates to CASSKGQLTYEQYF.